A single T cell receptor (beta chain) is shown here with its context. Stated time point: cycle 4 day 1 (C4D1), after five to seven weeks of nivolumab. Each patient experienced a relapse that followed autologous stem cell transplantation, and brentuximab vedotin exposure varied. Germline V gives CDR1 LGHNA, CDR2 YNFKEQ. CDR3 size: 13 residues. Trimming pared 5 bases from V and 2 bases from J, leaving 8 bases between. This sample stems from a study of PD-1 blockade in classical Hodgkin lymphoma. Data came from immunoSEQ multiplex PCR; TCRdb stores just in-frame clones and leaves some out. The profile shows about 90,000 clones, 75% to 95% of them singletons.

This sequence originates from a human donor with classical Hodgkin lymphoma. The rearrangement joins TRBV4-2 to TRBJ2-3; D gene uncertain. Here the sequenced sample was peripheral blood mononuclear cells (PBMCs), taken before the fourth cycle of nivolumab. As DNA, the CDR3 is TGTGCCAGCAGCTTTTCCGCCACAGATACGCAGTATTTT. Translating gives CASSFSATDTQYF.